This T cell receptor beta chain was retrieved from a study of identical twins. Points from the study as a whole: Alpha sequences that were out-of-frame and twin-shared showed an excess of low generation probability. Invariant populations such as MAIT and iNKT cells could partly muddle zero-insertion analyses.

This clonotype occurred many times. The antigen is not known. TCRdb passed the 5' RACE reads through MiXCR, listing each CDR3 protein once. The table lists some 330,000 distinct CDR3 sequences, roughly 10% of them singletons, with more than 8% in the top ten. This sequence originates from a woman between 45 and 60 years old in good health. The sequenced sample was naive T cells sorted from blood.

CDR3 sequence reads: CASTEQSGELFF. CDR3 DNA: TGTGCCAGCACCGAACAATCCGGGGAGCTGTTTTTT. The chain combines TRBV7-9 with TRBJ2-2; unclear D gene. There are 12 residues in the CDR3. V lost 7 bases and J 6 bases, leaving 9 bases between the germline ends. CDR1 is SEHNR, CDR2 FQNEAQ, per germline (reference sequence).